This passage covers 8 T cell receptor beta chains from one sample sequenced in a study of T cells in Graves' hyperthyroidism and ophthalmopathy. Amplification yielded TCR beta CDR3 regions, with RNA transcripts as the source. TCR CDR3 underwent first-round RT-PCR with the HTBI primer set. One entry per CDR3 protein results from TCRdb running MiXCR on the multiplex PCR reads. The table shows some 300,000 distinct CDR3 sequences, with approximately 17% occurring only once. The material sequenced was blood. Receptor source: a man aged 25 to 45 with Graves' hyperthyroidism.

This clonotype showed up many times. V is TRBV4-1 and J is TRBJ1-5; D unresolved. CDR1 and CDR2 from the germline V gene are MGHRA and YSYEKL. The V gene lost 1 base and the J gene lost 3 bases, with 10 bases spanning the gap. The CDR3 has 15 residues. CDR3 protein: CASSQGLTYNQPQHF. The CDR3 nucleotides read TGCGCCAGCAGCCAAGGGCTGACTTACAATCAGCCCCAGCATTTT.

This rearrangement joins TRBV27 to TRBJ2-3, with 9 nucleotides matching TRBD2. This CDR3 is 13 amino acids long. The V and J ends lost 8 bases and 3 bases, in that order; junction bases with no gene match: 3. The germline CDR1 and CDR2 sequences are MNHEY and SMNVEV (reference sequence). For the CDR3, the DNA is TGTGCCAGCTCAAGCGGGAGGACAGATACGCAGTATTTT. This sequence encodes CASSSGRTDTQYF.

This clonotype was seen a handful of times. V and J are TRBV27 and TRBJ2-1; 7 bases map to TRBD2. With 10 bases clipped from V and 3 bases from J, the junction kept 3 bases outside the gene matches. The length of the CDR3 is 12 residues. Germline CDR1 and CDR2: MNHEY and SMNVEV (reference sequence). CDR3 sequence (DNA): TGTGCCACCGGACTAGTCTACAATGAGCAGTTCTTC. Its protein product is CATGLVYNEQFF.

This clonotype was picked up a small number of times. J is TRBJ1-1 and V is TRBV14; D gene uncertain. Germline CDR1 SGHDN, CDR2 FVKESK. CDR3 length: 14 residues. V lost 0 bases to trimming and J lost 0 bases, with 5 bases between them. CDR3 loop: CASSQDYLNTEAFF. The DNA of the CDR3 is TGTGCCAGCAGCCAAGACTACTTGAACACTGAAGCTTTCTTT.

The table lists this clonotype with many counts. The chain carries TRBV3-1 and TRBJ1-6; 10 positions match TRBD1. The V segment lost 4 bases and the J segment 10 bases; nucleotides outside the gene matches: 7. CDR1 and CDR2 from the germline V gene are LGHDT and YNNKEL (reference sequence). The CDR3 sequence is 15 residues long. The CDR3 DNA reads as TGTGCCAGCAGCCTCGGGACAGGGGTGGACTCACCCCTCCACTTT. Residues: CASSLGTGVDSPLHF.

This clonotype was detected once. The chain uses TRBV20-1 and TRBJ2-3, with 9 positions matching TRBD2. The V gene end was trimmed by 6 bases and the J gene end by 2 bases; junction bases not matched to a gene: 6. The germline gives CDR1 DFQATT, CDR2 SNEGSKA (reference sequence). The CDR3 spans 14 residues. The CDR3, as DNA: TGCAGTGCCCTCACTAGCGGGCCCACAGATACGCAGTATTTT. Translation: CSALTSGPTDTQYF.

DNA for the CDR3: TGTGCCAGTAGTGGATTAGGCAGGGACACTGAAGCTTTCTTT. Translated, it gives CASSGLGRDTEAFF. The chain combines TRBV19 with TRBJ1-1; tentatively, D is TRBD1 (5 bases). V was trimmed by 5 bases and J by 3 bases, leaving 13 bases between them. Germline loops: CDR1 LNHDA, CDR2 SQIVND (reference sequence). This CDR3 has 14 amino acids. Full variable domain (outside the CDR3, taken from reference TRBV19 and TRBJ1-1): DGGITQSPKYLFRKEGQNVTLSCEQNLNHDAMYWYRQDPGQGLRLIYYSQIVNDFQKGDIAEGYSVSREKKESFPLTVTSAQKNPTAFYLCASSGLGRDTEAFFGQGTRLTVV.

This clonotype occurred many times. The gene calls are TRBV2 and TRBJ2-5, with D possibly matching TRBD1 (5 bases). The CDR3 runs to 12 residues. Trimming took off 11 bases at V and 4 bases at J, with 14 bases between the two ends. CDR1 and CDR2 (germline): SNHLY, FYNNEI. The CDR3, as DNA: TGTGCCGCCTCGCAGGGTGGAGAGACCCAGTACTTC. Its protein is CAASQGGETQYF.